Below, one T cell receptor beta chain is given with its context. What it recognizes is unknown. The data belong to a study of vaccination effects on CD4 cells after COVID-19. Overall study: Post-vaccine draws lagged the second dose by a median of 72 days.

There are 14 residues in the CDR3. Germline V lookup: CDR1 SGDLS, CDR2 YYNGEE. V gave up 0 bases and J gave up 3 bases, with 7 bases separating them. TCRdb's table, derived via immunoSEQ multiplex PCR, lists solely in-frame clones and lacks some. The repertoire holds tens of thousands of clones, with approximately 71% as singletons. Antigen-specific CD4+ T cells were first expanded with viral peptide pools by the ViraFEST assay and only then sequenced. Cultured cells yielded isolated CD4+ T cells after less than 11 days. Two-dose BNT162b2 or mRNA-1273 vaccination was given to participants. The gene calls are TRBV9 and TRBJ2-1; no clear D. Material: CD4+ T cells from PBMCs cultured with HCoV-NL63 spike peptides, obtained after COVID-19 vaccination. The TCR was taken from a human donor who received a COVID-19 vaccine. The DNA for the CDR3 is TGTGCCAGCAGCGTAGCACTGCACTACAATGAGCAGTTCTTC. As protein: CASSVALHYNEQFF. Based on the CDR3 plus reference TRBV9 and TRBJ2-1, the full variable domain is DSGVTQTPKHLITATGQRVTLRCSPRSGDLSVYWYQQSLDQGLQFLIQYYNGEERAKGNILERFSAQQFPDLHSELNLSSLELGDSALYFCASSVALHYNEQFFGPGTRLTVL.